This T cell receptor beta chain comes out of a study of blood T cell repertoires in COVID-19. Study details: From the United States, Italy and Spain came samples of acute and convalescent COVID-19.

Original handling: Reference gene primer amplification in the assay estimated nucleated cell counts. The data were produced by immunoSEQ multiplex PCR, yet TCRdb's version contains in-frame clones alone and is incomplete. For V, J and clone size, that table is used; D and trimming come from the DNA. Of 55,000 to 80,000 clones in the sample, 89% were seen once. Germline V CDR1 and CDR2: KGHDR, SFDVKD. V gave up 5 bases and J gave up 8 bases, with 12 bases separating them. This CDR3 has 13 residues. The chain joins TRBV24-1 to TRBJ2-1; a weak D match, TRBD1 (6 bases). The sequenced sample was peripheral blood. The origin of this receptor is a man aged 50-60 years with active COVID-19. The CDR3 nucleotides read TGTGCCACCAGTGCCCTGGACAGCTATGAGCAGTTCTTC. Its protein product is CATSALDSYEQFF.